These 3 T cell receptor beta chains were all obtained from the same sample, sequenced in a study of T-cell memory formation after mild COVID-19. MiXCR was run by TCRdb on the 5' RACE reads, yielding one entry per CDR3 protein. This table holds just over 350,000 distinct CDR3 sequences, approximately 15% found once. The sequenced material came from PBMCs or a T cell subset sorted from them (not recorded which). These receptors were collected from a man younger than 30 who had mild COVID-19 (a few samples of this study predate the infection). Cell type and time point are not known.

The chain has TRBV6-1 and TRBJ2-7; unclear D gene. CDR3 size: 15 residues. V dropped 0 bases and J dropped 6 bases, with 15 bases sitting between them. Per the germline V gene, CDR1 is MNHNS and CDR2 is SASEGT. The CDR3 loop is CASSEAPSQVPEQYF. Here the CDR3 DNA reads TGTGCCAGCAGTGAAGCCCCGTCGCAGGTCCCCGAGCAGTACTTC.

In its sample, this clonotype was seen a few times. The chain carries TRBV5-1 and TRBJ1-4; no clear D gene. This CDR3 has 14 residues. Germline V gene lookup returns CDR1 SGHRS and CDR2 YFSETQ. Trimming shortened V by 1 base and J by 5 bases, and 9 bases separated the two germline ends. The CDR3 DNA sequence: TGCGCCAGCAGCTTGTCTGCCGTAAATGAAAAACTGTTTTTT. Residues: CASSLSAVNEKLFF. Variable domain in full (rest from reference TRBV5-1 and TRBJ1-4): KAGVTQTPRYLIKTRGQQVTLSCSPISGHRSVSWYQQTPGQGLQFLFEYFSETQRNKGNFPGRFSGRQFSNSRSEMNVSTLELGDSALYLCASSLSAVNEKLFFGSGTQLSVL.

The sample holds a few counts of this clonotype. The chain has TRBV7-9 and TRBJ2-1, with 12 bases identical to TRBD2. The J segment lost 7 bases and the V segment lost 8 bases, leaving 9 bases of the junction unmatched. The CDR3 runs to 15 residues. From germline, CDR1 is SEHNR and CDR2 FQNEAQ (reference sequence). The CDR3 spells CASAALTSGRNEQFF. CDR3 bases: TGTGCCAGCGCCGCCCTGACTAGCGGGAGAAATGAGCAGTTCTTC.